The clone carrying this T cell receptor beta chain showed up just a few times. The target antigen is unknown. Germline loops: CDR1 MNHEY, CDR2 SVGEGT. The CDR3 contains 20 residues. Trimming took 7 bases from V and 2 from J, leaving 32 bases between them. The data were taken from a study of T cells after yellow fever vaccination. General study results and limits: Subsequent booster samples again held most clones from primary vaccination (96% CD4, about 86% CD8). Overall, a small share of clonotypes was seen in both CD4 and CD8 compartments.

Via MiXCR, TCRdb re-called the 5' RACE reads, giving one row per CDR3 protein. The sample shows more than 350,000 distinct CDR3 sequences, around 10% of them seen only once. V and J are TRBV6-2 or TRBV6-3 and TRBJ1-2, with a possible D match to TRBD1 (5 bases). This TCR was sampled from a man younger than 35 who received the YFV17D yellow fever vaccine. The specimen was PBMCs, collected on the day of the first yellow fever vaccination. The CDR3 DNA is TGTGCCAGCAACGACGCGGGCGGGGGGTTTATGAGCCCCCACAACTATGGCTACACCTTC. This codes for CASNDAGGGFMSPHNYGYTF.